This TCR beta chain comes out of a study of T cells in narcolepsy. Across the study: Healthy controls were enrolled alongside patients with narcolepsy type 1 or type 2.

A single count supports this clone. Sequenced by immunoSEQ multiplex PCR; TCRdb stores in-frame clones only, minus some. The sample records some 34,000 clones, roughly 86% being singletons. The CDR3 covers 15 residues. V lost 0 bases and J lost 4, with 13 bases in between. CDR1 and CDR2 (germline): LNHNV, YYDKDF (reference sequence). The V call is TRBV15, the J call TRBJ2-7, with D perhaps TRBD1 or TRBD2 (5 bases each). The receptor was derived from a human donor in good health. The sequenced material came from memory (CD45RA-) CD4+ T cells from blood. DNA of the CDR3: TGTGCCACCAGCAGAGAGTTGGTTGGGGGTTACGAGCAGTACTTC. Protein product: CATSRELVGGYEQYF. The full variable domain, completed using reference TRBV15 and TRBJ2-7, is DAMVIQNPRYQVTQFGKPVTLSCSQTLNHNVMYWYQQKSSQAPKLLFHYYDKDFNNEADTPDNFQSRRPNTSFCFLDIRSPGLGDTAMYLCATSRELVGGYEQYFGPGTRLTVT.